These T cell receptor beta chains were read from a single sample in a study of blood T cell repertoires in COVID-19. Measured with immunoSEQ multiplex PCR; TCRdb has only the in-frame clones, and not every one. Among approximately 160,000 clones, about four fifths were seen once, and the ten largest hold roughly 13%. Sample: peripheral blood. These receptors originate from a man between 18 and 35 years old with active or convalescent COVID-19. CDR3s include the opening cysteine and the closing phenylalanine or tryptophan. A D gene is named only where the DNA matches it firmly.

V,D,J,CDR3
TRBV27,NA,TRBJ2-7,CASASRIYEQYF
TRBV5-5,NA,TRBJ2-7,CASRSQGLPSYEQYF
TRBV7-6,NA,TRBJ2-1,CASSLGPWTKGANEQFF
TRBV19,TRBD1,TRBJ1-1,CASRQGLPSLTRAFF
TRBV7-2,TRBD1,TRBJ1-5,CASSERQGNNQPQHF
TRBV19,TRBD1,TRBJ1-2,CASSTHETGGAYGYTF
TRBV7-9,NA,TRBJ2-2,CASSSQWGGIGELFF
TRBV6-6,NA,TRBJ1-4,CATLGAWGEKLFF
TRBV5-1,TRBD1,TRBJ1-5,CASSLGAGGADQPQHF
TRBV15,NA,TRBJ1-1,CATSREGRENTEAFF
TRBV19,NA,TRBJ1-1,CASSKPQGIGTEAFF
TRBV27,NA,TRBJ2-5,CASSLLAGLSQETQYF
TRBV19,NA,TRBJ1-1,CATRPRRDGDTEAFF
TRBV10-2,NA,TRBJ2-4,CASSEELAKNIQYF
TRBV28,TRBD2,TRBJ2-7,CASRLGGGRPSYEQYF
TRBV6-5,NA,TRBJ1-6,CASVVSGTGNSPLHF
TRBV7-9,TRBD1,TRBJ1-2,CASSPRQGATYGYTF
TRBV5-1,NA,TRBJ1-2,CASSSQGDYGYTF
TRBV13,TRBD1,TRBJ2-1,CASSQNLRDRDYNEQFF
TRBV7-8,NA,TRBJ2-7,CASSLTGTKEEQYF
TRBV19,NA,TRBJ1-1,CASSISGSLSLDTEAFF
TRBV9,TRBD1,TRBJ2-1,CASSARDRLIDNEQFF
TRBV27,TRBD1,TRBJ1-6,CASSSRQGQGSPLHF
TRBV19,NA,TRBJ2-3,CASSEVAASTDTQYF
TRBV5-1,TRBD1,TRBJ1-3,CASSFGTGGRSSGNTIYF
TRBV4-1,TRBD2,TRBJ2-1,CASSQRTSGNNEQFF
TRBV11-2,NA,TRBJ2-7,CASSLARLSYEQYF
TRBV7-7,NA,TRBJ1-5,CASSLTDRNQPQHF
TRBV7-2,NA,TRBJ2-7,CASAQRAISYEQYF
TRBV7-2,NA,TRBJ2-7,CASSFLTRSYEQYF
TRBV7-2,NA,TRBJ2-7,CASSLESSGIYEQYF
TRBV5-5,TRBD1,TRBJ2-1,CASSPRRGRGTYNEQFF
TRBV19,NA,TRBJ1-3,CASSMAGLSSGNTIYF
TRBV6-5,NA,TRBJ1-4,CASSWTRRATNEKLFF
TRBV4-3,NA,TRBJ2-5,CASSPERGGQETQYF
TRBV2,NA,TRBJ2-5,CASSILETQYF
TRBV4-1,TRBD2,TRBJ2-1,CASSQVVAGLLYNEQFF
TRBV3-1/TRBV3-2,NA,TRBJ2-7,CASSLGGSSYEQYF
TRBV19,NA,TRBJ1-2,CASSKRRETSSLVYGYTF
TRBV3-1/TRBV3-2,NA,TRBJ1-4,CASSQRRGVEAPDNEKLFF
TRBV7-2,NA,TRBJ2-7,CASSPKVLANVYEQYF
TRBV29-1,NA,TRBJ2-7,CSVVSPSETYEQYF
TRBV29-1,NA,TRBJ1-1,CSVEGGDTEAFF
TRBV9,TRBD1,TRBJ1-4,CASSETGSLTNEKLFF
TRBV10-2,NA,TRBJ2-4,CASSESVALADIQYF
TRBV6-5,NA,TRBJ2-1,CASSLDREGFEQFF
TRBV15,TRBD1,TRBJ2-7,CATSRDNRGYEQYF
TRBV28,TRBD1,TRBJ1-5,CASSNTGANQPQHF
TRBV19,TRBD1,TRBJ1-2,CASTRQGIDYGYTF
TRBV18,NA,TRBJ1-1,CASSPPGEGRRTEAFF
TRBV6-6,NA,TRBJ2-2,CASNDGANTGELFF
TRBV2,TRBD2,TRBJ2-7,CASSPSRGGLNEQYF
TRBV28,TRBD2,TRBJ2-7,CASGLAGAQYF
TRBV6-2/TRBV6-3,TRBD1,TRBJ1-4,CASRPQGEGGNEKLFF
TRBV15,NA,TRBJ1-3,CATSRDRSGNTIYF
TRBV19,TRBD1,TRBJ1-1,CASRVMDRDLQAFF
TRBV6-5,TRBD2,TRBJ2-5,CASSYSDGRETQYF
TRBV11-1,NA,TRBJ2-7,CASSLDGLEQYF
TRBV4-1,NA,TRBJ1-5,CASSPIQGPSNQPQHF
TRBV19,NA,TRBJ1-1,CASSIGGAGTEAFF